This T cell receptor (beta chain) was profiled in a study of T cell responses to AZD1222 COVID-19 vaccine. Overall study results and limits: Possibly, clonal diversity was underestimated; donors were largely white British and included more females.

The protocol was immunoSEQ multiplex PCR, while the TCRdb copy is restricted to in-frame clones and leaves out a portion. The top ten hold 2.5% to 3.5% of the sample, which has approximately 82,000 clones, approximately 90% seen once. V gave up 7 bases and J gave up 6 bases, with 12 bases separating them. Germline CDR1 LNHDA, CDR2 SQIVND (reference sequence). CDR3 length equals 13 residues. For this clone: Its target is unknown.

The analysis combined second doses at about 4 or about 12 weeks. The rearrangement links TRBV19 to TRBJ2-2; unclear D gene. The sequence was obtained from an adult who received the AZD1222 COVID-19 vaccine. The sample here was peripheral blood, taken 28 days after the second AZD1222 dose. The CDR3: CASTSFRAGELFF. DNA for the CDR3: TGTGCCAGTACTTCATTCCGAGCCGGGGAGCTGTTTTTT.